The 23 T cell receptor beta chains below come from one sample, sequenced in a study of shared clonotypes between healthy human individuals. Sequenced by immunoSEQ multiplex PCR; TCRdb stores in-frame clones only, minus some. The data show 470,000 or so clones, with approximately 84% seen just once and roughly 13% held by the top ten. Sequenced sample: PBMCs. These TCRs come from a woman between 40 and 50 years old in good health. Some clones in this sample may be carry-over from other donors' samples.

The chain combines TRBV19 with TRBJ2-2; possibly TRBD2 for D (6 bases). Germline values: CDR1 LNHDA, CDR2 SQIVND (reference sequence). The CDR3 runs 12 residues. V shed 6 bases and J shed 7 bases, with 9 bases lying between them. The CDR3 nucleotides are TGTGCCAGTAGCGGGAGTGGCGGGGAGCTGTTTTTT. Protein sequence: CASSGSGGELFF.

The count of this clone is one. The chain couples TRBV9 to TRBJ2-7, with TRBD2 matching 8 bases. The CDR3 consists of 20 residues. Germline V gene data show CDR1 as SGDLS and CDR2 as YYNGEE. J gave up 3 bases and V 3 bases, and 23 bases lay outside the gene matches. CDR3: CASSAQPGQLGLAGIYEQYF. CDR3 nucleotide sequence: TGTGCCAGCAGCGCCCAACCCGGACAACTCGGGCTAGCGGGTATCTACGAGCAGTACTTC.

This clone is a singleton in its sample. The rearrangement uses TRBV2 and TRBJ1-1; D ambiguous. Germline CDR1 reads SNHLY; CDR2 reads FYNNEI. This CDR3 has 14 residues. With 4 bases removed from V and 0 bases from J, the gap between germline ends came to 9 bases. CDR3 loop: CASSVWSMNTEAFF. The CDR3 DNA follows: TGTGCCAGCAGTGTGTGGAGCATGAACACTGAAGCTTTCTTT.

The genes are TRBV7-6 and TRBJ2-1; 14 nucleotides line up with TRBD2. V shed 2 bases and J 7 bases; nucleotides not matched to a gene: 7. The CDR3 totals 17 residues. Germline CDR1 reads SGHVS; CDR2 reads FNYEAQ. CDR3 coding DNA: TGTGCCAGCAGCTTAATCTCGGGACTAGCGGGAGTAAATGAGCAGTTCTTC. It is translated as CASSLISGLAGVNEQFF.

The rearrangement joins TRBV15 to TRBJ2-7; 8 positions agree with TRBD1. Germline lookup yields CDR1 LNHNV and CDR2 YYDKDF (reference sequence). The CDR3 covers 14 residues. J gave up 3 bases and V 4 bases, and 5 bases lay outside the gene matches. CDR3 loop: CATSNPGTGYEQYF. DNA for the CDR3: TGTGCCACCAGCAACCCCGGGACAGGCTACGAGCAGTACTTC.

The V call is TRBV19, the J call TRBJ1-5; D uncertain. The ends were cut back, 4 bases at V and 11 bases at J, with 15 bases in the middle. The CDR3 loop spans 13 amino acids. Germline CDR1 and CDR2: LNHDA and SQIVND (reference sequence). The CDR3 DNA sequence: TGTGCCAGTAGTACGGCCGGTGTGGAGGCCCAGCATTTT. Translating it yields CASSTAGVEAQHF.

A note on this clone: Other DNA sequences in this specimen translate into the identical CDR3. This rearrangement joins TRBV6-5 to TRBJ1-1; perhaps TRBD1 as D (5 bases). The CDR3 length is 13 residues. V lost 2 bases, J lost 3 bases, and 7 bases lay in between. CDR1 is MNHEY, CDR2 SVGAGI, per germline. CDR3 in DNA: TGTGCCAGCAGTTACCAGGGCTACACTGAAGCTTTCTTT. Its protein is CASSYQGYTEAFF.

This clone has just one count. The chain has TRBV21-1 and TRBJ2-7; the listed D gene, TRBD2, was not tested against the DNA. TRBV21-1 constitutes a pseudogene. This CDR3 comprises 14 residues. The CDR3 here is CASSKGGRVYEQYF. CDR3 coding DNA: TGTGCCAGCAGCAAGGGCGGGAGGGTCTACGAGCAGTACTTC.

This clone has a single count. J is TRBJ2-7 and V is TRBV6-5; D not resolved. The ends were cut back, 6 bases at V and 5 bases at J, with 17 bases in the middle. This CDR3 region has 14 residues. Per the germline V gene, CDR1 is MNHEY and CDR2 is SVGAGI. DNA for the CDR3: TGTGCCAGCAGGACCCAAGCAGTTTTCCACGAGCAGTACTTC. Translated, it gives CASRTQAVFHEQYF.

As for this clone: A far more abundant clone sits one base away, making this likely a read error. The rearrangement links TRBV6-5 to TRBJ1-2; D gene ambiguous. CDR1 and CDR2 (germline): MNHEY, SVGAGI. The V and J ends lost 0 bases and 0 bases respectively, with 11 bases between them. This CDR3 is 16 amino acids long. The CDR3 protein is CASSYSEQFSNYGYTF. In DNA, the CDR3 is TGTGCCAGCAGTTACTCGGAACAATTTTCTAACTATGGCTACACCTTC.

About this clone itself: This specimen includes other DNA sequences encoding the same CDR3. This rearrangement joins TRBV5-1 to TRBJ2-7; maybe TRBD1 (6 bases). Per the germline V gene, CDR1 is SGHRS and CDR2 is YFSETQ. The CDR3 is made up of 12 amino acids. The V end lost 2 bases, the J end lost 3 bases, and 6 bases lay between the germline ends. The CDR3 protein is CASSLQGYEQYF. The CDR3 nucleotides are TGCGCCAGCAGCTTACAGGGCTACGAGCAGTACTTC.

This clone came up a few times. The chain uses TRBV2 and TRBJ2-7; D remains ambiguous. Germline CDR1 reads SNHLY; CDR2 reads FYNNEI. Trimming stripped 6 bases from V and 6 bases from J, with 6 bases between. CDR3 length: 10 amino acids. As DNA, the CDR3 is TGTGCCAGCAGGACGAGCGAGCAGTACTTC. Its translation: CASRTSEQYF.

The chain links TRBV5-1 to TRBJ1-4, with TRBD1 matching over 10 bases. The junction had 5 bases not matched to a gene; V was cut back by 0 bases and J by 12 bases. Germline-derived CDR1 and CDR2 are SGHRS and YFSETQ. The CDR3 loop spans 14 amino acids. CDR3 in DNA: TGCGCCAGCAGCTTGGGACAGGGGGCGACGGAACTGTTTTTT. Protein product: CASSLGQGATELFF.

This clone was found once. This chain joins TRBV7-8 and TRBJ2-7; unclear D gene. Looked up from germline, CDR1 is SGHVS and CDR2 is FQNEAQ. V was cut by 4 bases and J by 3 bases, with 25 bases left in between. This CDR3 has 18 residues. The CDR3 DNA sequence: TGTGCCAGCAGCTACCGCCGAACCCAGCGAGAGTCCATCTACGAGCAGTACTTC. Translated, it gives CASSYRRTQRESIYEQYF. Looking up the rest from reference TRBV7-8 and TRBJ2-7 gives the full variable domain: GAGVSQSPRYKVAKRGQDVALRCDPISGHVSLFWYQQALGQGPEFLTYFQNEAQLDKSGLPSDRFFAERPEGSVSTLKIQRTQQEDSAVYLCASSYRRTQRESIYEQYFGPGTRLTVT.

This chain connects TRBV10-2 to TRBJ2-3, with 8 bases lining up with TRBD2. This CDR3 contains 14 residues. V shed 6 bases and J 2 bases; nucleotides not matched to a gene: 4. Germline V CDR1 and CDR2: WSHSY, SAAADI. In DNA form, the CDR3 reads TGCGCCAGCAGATTAGCGGGATCCACAGATACGCAGTATTTT. Translated: CASRLAGSTDTQYF.

This clone turned up a few times. This chain joins TRBV5-1 and TRBJ2-2; a weak D match, TRBD1 (6 bases). Germline CDR1 reads SGHRS; CDR2 reads YFSETQ. V was cut by 5 bases and J by 4 bases, with 15 bases left in between. The CDR3 has 15 amino acids. The CDR3 sequence: CASSARTELTGELFF. CDR3 DNA: TGCGCCAGCAGTGCGAGGACAGAACTCACCGGGGAGCTGTTTTTT. Combining the CDR3 with reference TRBV5-1 and TRBJ2-2 gives the whole variable domain KAGVTQTPRYLIKTRGQQVTLSCSPISGHRSVSWYQQTPGQGLQFLFEYFSETQRNKGNFPGRFSGRQFSNSRSEMNVSTLELGDSALYLCASSARTELTGELFFGEGSRLTVL.

This rearrangement joins TRBV20-1 to TRBJ2-1; D unresolved. This CDR3 is built from 11 residues. V lost 6 bases and J 14 bases, leaving 17 bases between the germline ends. Germline CDR1 reads DFQATT; CDR2 reads SNEGSKA (reference sequence). The CDR3: CSAQDVRIEFF. CDR3 bases: TGCAGTGCCCAGGACGTACGGATAGAGTTCTTC.

The chain uses TRBV9 and TRBJ2-3; a weak D match, TRBD1 (6 bases). Germline V gene lookup returns CDR1 SGDLS and CDR2 YYNGEE. The CDR3 has 15 amino acids. V gave up 6 bases and J gave up 2 bases, with 16 bases separating them. The DNA of the CDR3 is TGTGCCAGCACCTTACAGGGTGGTGCCACAGATACGCAGTATTTT. Amino acids: CASTLQGGATDTQYF.

As for this clone: A far larger clone is only one base removed, so a read error is likely. This chain connects TRBV18 to TRBJ2-7; TRBD1 aligns across 8 bases. CDR1 is KGHSH and CDR2 is LQKENI in the germline V gene. The trim removed 8 bases at V and 5 bases at J, leaving 14 bases unmatched. This CDR3 contains 15 residues. The CDR3 is CASTNTETGVDEQYF. Written as DNA, the CDR3 is TGTGCCAGCACTAACACGGAGACAGGGGTAGACGAGCAGTACTTC.

Details on this clone: It differs at one base from a far larger clone, so likely a read error. The rearrangement uses TRBV28 and TRBJ1-2, with no clear D. The ends were cut back, 8 bases at V and 5 bases at J, with 9 bases in the middle. This CDR3 region has 11 residues. The germline CDR1 and CDR2 sequences are MDHEN and SYDVKM. The CDR3 protein is CASGTSYGYTF. The CDR3 DNA is TGTGCCAGCGGTACGAGTTATGGCTACACCTTC.

The chain is built from TRBV19 and TRBJ2-7; 7 bases match TRBD1. V shed 5 bases, J shed 3 bases, and the junction held 7 bases outside the gene matches. The CDR3 totals 14 residues. CDR1 and CDR2 from the germline V gene are LNHDA and SQIVND (reference sequence). CDR3 in amino acids: CASSADREFYEQYF. In DNA form, the CDR3 reads TGTGCCAGTAGTGCCGACAGGGAATTCTACGAGCAGTACTTC.

This clone appeared a single time. The chain joins TRBV7-9 to TRBJ2-5; no clear D. V lost 5 bases to trimming and J lost 1 base, with 8 bases between them. Germline CDR1 is SEHNR and CDR2 is FQNEAQ (reference sequence). This CDR3 spans 13 amino acids. In DNA form, the CDR3 reads TGTGCCAGCAGCCCACCGATCCAAGAGACCCAGTACTTC. Amino acids: CASSPPIQETQYF.

Ten or more counts support this clone. Other DNA sequences in the same sample also yield this CDR3. The chain joins TRBV5-4 to TRBJ2-5; the match to TRBD1 covers 9 bases. CDR1 is SGHNT, CDR2 YYREEE, per germline (reference sequence). Trimming cost V 6 bases and J 3 bases; bases outside gene matches: 9. The CDR3 contains 15 residues. The DNA of the CDR3 is TGTGCCAGCATCGAAGCCGGGACAGGGAAAGAGACCCAGTACTTC. Translating it yields CASIEAGTGKETQYF. The whole variable domain, remainder taken from reference TRBV5-4 and TRBJ2-5, is ETGVTQSPTHLIKTRGQQVTLRCSSQSGHNTVSWYQQALGQGPQFIFQYYREEENGRGNFPPRFSGLQFPNYSSELNVNALELDDSALYLCASIEAGTGKETQYFGPGTRLLVL.